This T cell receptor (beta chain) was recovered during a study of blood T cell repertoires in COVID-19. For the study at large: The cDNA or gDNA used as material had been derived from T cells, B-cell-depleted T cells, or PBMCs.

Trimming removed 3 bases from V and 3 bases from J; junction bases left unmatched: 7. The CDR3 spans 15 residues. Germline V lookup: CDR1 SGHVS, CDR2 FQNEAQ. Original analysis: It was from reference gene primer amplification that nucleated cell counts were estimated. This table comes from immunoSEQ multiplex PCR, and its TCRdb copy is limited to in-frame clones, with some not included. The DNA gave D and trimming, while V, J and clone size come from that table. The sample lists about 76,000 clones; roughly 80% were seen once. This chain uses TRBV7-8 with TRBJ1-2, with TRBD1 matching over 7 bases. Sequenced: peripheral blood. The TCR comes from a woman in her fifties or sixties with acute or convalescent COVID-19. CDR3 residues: CASSFTGVAHYGYTF. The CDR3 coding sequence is TGTGCCAGCAGCTTCACAGGGGTAGCCCACTATGGCTACACCTTC.